This T cell receptor (beta chain) was retrieved from a study of technical replicates of blood from a handful of donors (dated by TCRdb to about 2017). About this clone itself: What this receptor recognizes is not known. Base quality data are lacking; no much larger clone is found one base away.

Measured from the cysteine to the phenylalanine, the CDR3 is 14 residues long. Only the CDR3 region is kept as DNA, spanning 42 bases read in frame from base 1. Reading the germline V gene (reference sequence) gives CDR1 SEHNR and CDR2 FQNEAQ. Deletion took 5 bases off V and 6 bases off J, with a span of 13 bases between the germline ends. Libraries were constructed by the immunoSEQ multiplex PCR assay. Here the immuneACCESS table is served through TCRdb, limited to in-frame sequences with V and J called. Missing clones are a known gap in these copies; in checked studies unresolved V genes cover under half, and the rest lacks a known reason. This sample comprises around 14,000 clones, roughly 84% of them detected only once. The ten largest clones capture under 13% of the sample.

Sequencing was carried out using PBMCs. This receptor chain uses TRBV7-9 and TRBJ2-2, with TRBD1 tentatively as D gene (6 bases match). This sequence was found in a human donor in good health. This receptor has the CDR3 CASSPLSGAGELFF. The DNA reads as follows: TGTGCCAGCAGCCCGCTCTCAGGGGCCGGGGAGCTGTTTTTT.